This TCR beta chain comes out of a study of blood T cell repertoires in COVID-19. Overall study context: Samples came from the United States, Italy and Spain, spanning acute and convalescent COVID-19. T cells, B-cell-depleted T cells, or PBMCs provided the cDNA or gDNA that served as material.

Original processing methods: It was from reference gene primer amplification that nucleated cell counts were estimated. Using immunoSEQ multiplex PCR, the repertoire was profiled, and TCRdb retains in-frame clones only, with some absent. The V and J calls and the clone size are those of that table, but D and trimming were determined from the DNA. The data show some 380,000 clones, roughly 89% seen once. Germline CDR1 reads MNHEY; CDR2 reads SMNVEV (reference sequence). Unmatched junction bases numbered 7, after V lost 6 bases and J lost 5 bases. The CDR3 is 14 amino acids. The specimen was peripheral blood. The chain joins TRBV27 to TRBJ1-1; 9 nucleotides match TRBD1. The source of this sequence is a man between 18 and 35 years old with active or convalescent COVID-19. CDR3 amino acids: CASSNSGTGTEAFF. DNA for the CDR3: TGTGCCAGCAGCAACTCCGGGACAGGGACTGAAGCTTTCTTT.